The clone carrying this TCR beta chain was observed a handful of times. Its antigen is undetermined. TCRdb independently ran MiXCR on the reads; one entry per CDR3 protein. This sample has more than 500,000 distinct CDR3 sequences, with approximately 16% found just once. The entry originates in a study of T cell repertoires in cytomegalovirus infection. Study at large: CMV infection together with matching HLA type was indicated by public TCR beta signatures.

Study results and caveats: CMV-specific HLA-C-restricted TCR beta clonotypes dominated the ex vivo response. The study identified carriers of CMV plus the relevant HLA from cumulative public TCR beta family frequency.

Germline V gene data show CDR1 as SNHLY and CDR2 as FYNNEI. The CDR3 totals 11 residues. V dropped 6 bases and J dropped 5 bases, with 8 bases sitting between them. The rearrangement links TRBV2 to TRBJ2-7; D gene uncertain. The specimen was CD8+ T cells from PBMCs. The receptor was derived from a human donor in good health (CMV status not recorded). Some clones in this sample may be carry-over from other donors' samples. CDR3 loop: CASRTTNEQYF. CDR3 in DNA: TGTGCCAGCAGGACGACAAACGAGCAGTACTTC.